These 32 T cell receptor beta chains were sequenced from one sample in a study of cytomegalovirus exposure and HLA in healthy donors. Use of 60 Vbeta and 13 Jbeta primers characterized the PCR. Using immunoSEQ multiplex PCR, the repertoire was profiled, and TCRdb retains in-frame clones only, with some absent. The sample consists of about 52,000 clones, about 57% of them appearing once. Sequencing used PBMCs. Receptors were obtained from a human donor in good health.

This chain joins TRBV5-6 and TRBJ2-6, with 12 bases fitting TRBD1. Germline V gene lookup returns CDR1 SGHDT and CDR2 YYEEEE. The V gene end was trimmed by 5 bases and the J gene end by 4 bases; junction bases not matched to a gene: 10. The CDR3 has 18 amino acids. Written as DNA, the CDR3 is TGTGCCAGCAGATATCCGGGACAGGGGGCGAAAGGGGCCAACGTCCTGACTTTC. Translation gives CASRYPGQGAKGANVLTF.

The CDR3 sequence is CASSLLGRVYEQYF. DNA of the CDR3: TGTGCCAGCAGTTTATTGGGGAGGGTCTACGAGCAGTACTTC. The rearrangement joins TRBV27 to TRBJ2-7; TRBD2 agrees at 7 bases. Germline V CDR1 and CDR2: MNHEY, SMNVEV (reference sequence). V lost 1 base and J lost 3; bases outside the gene matches: 3. There are 14 residues in the CDR3.

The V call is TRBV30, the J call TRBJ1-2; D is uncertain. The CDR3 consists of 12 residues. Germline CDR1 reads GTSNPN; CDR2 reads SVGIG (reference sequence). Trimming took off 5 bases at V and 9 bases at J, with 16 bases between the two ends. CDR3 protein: CAWSDRSMRYTF. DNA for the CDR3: TGTGCCTGGTCGGATAGGAGTATGCGCTACACCTTC.

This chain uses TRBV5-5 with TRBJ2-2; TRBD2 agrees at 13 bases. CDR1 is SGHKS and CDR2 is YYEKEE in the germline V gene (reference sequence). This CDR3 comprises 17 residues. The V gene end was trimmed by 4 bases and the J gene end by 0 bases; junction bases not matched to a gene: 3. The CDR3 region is CASSGGTSGANTGELFF. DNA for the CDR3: TGTGCCAGCAGCGGTGGGACTAGCGGGGCGAACACCGGGGAGCTGTTTTTT.

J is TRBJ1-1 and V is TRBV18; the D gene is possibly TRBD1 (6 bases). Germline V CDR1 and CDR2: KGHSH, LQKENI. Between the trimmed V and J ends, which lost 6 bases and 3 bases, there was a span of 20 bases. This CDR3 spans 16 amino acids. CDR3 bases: TGTGCCAGCTCCCCTCCAGGGGACCGCGCGTACACTGAAGCTTTCTTT. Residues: CASSPPGDRAYTEAFF.

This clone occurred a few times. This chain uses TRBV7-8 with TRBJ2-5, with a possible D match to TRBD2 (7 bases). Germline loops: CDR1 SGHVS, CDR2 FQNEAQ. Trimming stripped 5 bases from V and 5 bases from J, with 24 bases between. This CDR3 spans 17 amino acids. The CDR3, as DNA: TGTGCCAGCAGCCCACAACCGGGAAGGGGGGGAGGGGAGACCCAGTACTTC. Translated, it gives CASSPQPGRGGGETQYF.

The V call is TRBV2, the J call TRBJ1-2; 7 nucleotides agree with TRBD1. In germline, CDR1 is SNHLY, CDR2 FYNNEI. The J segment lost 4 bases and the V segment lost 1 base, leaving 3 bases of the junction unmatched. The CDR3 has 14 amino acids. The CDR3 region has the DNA TGTGCCAGCAGTGAAGATTCAGGGGGCTATGGCTACACCTTC. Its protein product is CASSEDSGGYGYTF.

CDR3 region: CASSEGGGNTIYF. The CDR3 nucleotides are TGTGCCAGCAGCGAAGGAGGGGGAAACACCATATATTTT. V and J are TRBV11-2 and TRBJ1-3; D remains unclear. This CDR3 is 13 amino acids long. CDR1 is SGHAT and CDR2 is FQNNGV in the germline V gene. V was pared by 5 bases and J by 4 bases, with 9 bases between.

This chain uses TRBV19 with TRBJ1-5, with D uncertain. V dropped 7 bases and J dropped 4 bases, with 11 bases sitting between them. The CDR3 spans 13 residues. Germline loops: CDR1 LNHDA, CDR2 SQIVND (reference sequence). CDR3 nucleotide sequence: TGTGCCAGTAAGCGTGAGAATAATCAGCCCCAGCATTTT. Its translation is CASKRENNQPQHF.

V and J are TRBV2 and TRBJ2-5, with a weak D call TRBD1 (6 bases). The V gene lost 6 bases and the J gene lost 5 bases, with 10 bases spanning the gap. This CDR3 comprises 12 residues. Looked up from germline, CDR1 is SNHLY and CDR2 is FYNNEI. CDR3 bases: TGTGCCAGCAGGGGGGCCTCGGAGACCCAGTACTTC. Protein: CASRGASETQYF.

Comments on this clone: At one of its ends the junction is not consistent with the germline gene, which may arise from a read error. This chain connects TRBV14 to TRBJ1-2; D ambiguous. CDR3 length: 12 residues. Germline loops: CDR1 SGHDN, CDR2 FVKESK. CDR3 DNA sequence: TGTGCCAGCAGCCAAGCGGGGTATGGCTACCCCTTC. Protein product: CASSQAGYGYPF.

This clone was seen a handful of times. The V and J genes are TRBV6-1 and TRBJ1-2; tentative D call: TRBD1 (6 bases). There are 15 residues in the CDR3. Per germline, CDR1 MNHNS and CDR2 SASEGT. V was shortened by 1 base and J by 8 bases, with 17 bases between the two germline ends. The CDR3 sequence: CASSEDTWGLRGYTF. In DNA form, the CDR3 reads TGTGCCAGCAGTGAAGATACCTGGGGGCTGCGGGGCTACACCTTC.

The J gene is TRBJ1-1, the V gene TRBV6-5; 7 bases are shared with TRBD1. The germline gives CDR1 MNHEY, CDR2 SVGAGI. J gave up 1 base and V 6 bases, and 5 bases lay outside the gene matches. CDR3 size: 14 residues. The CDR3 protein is CASRLGTANTEAFF. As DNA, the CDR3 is TGTGCCAGCAGACTCGGGACAGCGAACACTGAAGCTTTCTTT.

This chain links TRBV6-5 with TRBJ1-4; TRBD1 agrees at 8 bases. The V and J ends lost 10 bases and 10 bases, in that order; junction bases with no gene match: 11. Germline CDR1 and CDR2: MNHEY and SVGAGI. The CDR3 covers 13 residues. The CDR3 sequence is CATSDRGWGKLFF. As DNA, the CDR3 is TGTGCCACTTCTGACAGGGGATGGGGAAAACTGTTTTTT.

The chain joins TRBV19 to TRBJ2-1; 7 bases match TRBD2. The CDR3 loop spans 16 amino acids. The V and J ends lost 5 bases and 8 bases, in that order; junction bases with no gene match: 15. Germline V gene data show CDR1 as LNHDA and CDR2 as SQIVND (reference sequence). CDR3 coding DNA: TGTGCCAGTAGTGGCGGTCCGGGACTAAAGTTCGATGAGCAGTTCTTC. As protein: CASSGGPGLKFDEQFF.

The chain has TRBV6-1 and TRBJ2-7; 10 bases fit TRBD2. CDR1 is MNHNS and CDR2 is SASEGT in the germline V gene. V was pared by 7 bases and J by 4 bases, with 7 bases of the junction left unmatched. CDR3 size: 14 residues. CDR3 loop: CASTERGGVYEQYF. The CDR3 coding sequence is TGTGCCAGCACGGAGCGGGGGGGCGTATACGAGCAGTACTTC.

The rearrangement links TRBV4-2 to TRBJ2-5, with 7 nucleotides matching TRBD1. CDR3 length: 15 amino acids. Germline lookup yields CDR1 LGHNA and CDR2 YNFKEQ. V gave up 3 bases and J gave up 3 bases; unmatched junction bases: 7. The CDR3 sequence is CASSQIQGLEETQYF. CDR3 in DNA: TGTGCCAGCAGCCAGATACAGGGGCTCGAAGAGACCCAGTACTTC.

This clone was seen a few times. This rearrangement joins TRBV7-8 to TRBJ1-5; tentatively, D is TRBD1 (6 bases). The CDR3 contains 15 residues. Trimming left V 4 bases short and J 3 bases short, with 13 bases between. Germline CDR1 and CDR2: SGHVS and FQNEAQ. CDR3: CASSSFGQINQPQHF. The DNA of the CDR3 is TGTGCCAGCAGCTCCTTCGGACAGATCAATCAGCCCCAGCATTTT.

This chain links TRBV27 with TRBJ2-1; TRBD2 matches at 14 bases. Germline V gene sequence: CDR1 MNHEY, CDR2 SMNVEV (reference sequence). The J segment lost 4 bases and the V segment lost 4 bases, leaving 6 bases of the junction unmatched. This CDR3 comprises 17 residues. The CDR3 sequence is CASSYGTSGGRYNEQFF. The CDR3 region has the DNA TGTGCCAGCAGTTACGGGACTAGCGGGGGCCGGTACAATGAGCAGTTCTTC.

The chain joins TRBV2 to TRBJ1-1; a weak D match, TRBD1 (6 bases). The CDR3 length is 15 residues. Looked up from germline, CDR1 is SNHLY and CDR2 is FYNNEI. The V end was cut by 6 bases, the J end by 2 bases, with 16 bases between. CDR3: CASRPTGNRNTEAFF. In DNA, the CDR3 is TGTGCCAGCAGACCTACAGGGAATAGAAACACTGAAGCTTTCTTT. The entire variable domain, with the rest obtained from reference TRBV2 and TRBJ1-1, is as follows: EPEVTQTPSHQVTQMGQEVILRCVPISNHLYFYWYRQILGQKVEFLVSFYNNEISEKSEIFDDQFSVERPDGSNFTLKIRSTKLEDSAMYFCASRPTGNRNTEAFFGQGTRLTVV.

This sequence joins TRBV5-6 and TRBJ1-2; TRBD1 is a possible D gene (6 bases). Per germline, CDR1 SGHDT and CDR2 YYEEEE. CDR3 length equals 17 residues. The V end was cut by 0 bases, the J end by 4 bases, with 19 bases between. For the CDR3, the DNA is TGTGCCAGCAGCTTGGAAACGGCTGGACTAGGGGGCTATGGCTACACCTTC. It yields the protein CASSLETAGLGGYGYTF.

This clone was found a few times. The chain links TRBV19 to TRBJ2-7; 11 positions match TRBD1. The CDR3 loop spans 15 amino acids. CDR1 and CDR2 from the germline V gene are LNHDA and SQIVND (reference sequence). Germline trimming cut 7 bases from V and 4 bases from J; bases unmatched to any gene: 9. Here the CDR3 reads CASKRTGGGKYEQYF. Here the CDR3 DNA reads TGTGCCAGTAAGAGGACAGGGGGCGGTAAGTACGAGCAGTACTTC.

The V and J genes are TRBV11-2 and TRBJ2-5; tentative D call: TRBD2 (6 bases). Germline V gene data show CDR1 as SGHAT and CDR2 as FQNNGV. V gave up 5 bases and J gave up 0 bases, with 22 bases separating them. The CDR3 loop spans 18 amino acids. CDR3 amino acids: CASSPNSIGGVYQETQYF. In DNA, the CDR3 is TGTGCCAGCAGCCCAAACAGTATCGGAGGGGTATACCAAGAGACCCAGTACTTC. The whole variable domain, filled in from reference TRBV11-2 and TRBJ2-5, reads EAGVAQSPRYKIIEKRQSVAFWCNPISGHATLYWYQQILGQGPKLLIQFQNNGVVDDSQLPKDRFSAERLKGVDSTLKIQPAKLEDSAVYLCASSPNSIGGVYQETQYFGPGTRLLVL.

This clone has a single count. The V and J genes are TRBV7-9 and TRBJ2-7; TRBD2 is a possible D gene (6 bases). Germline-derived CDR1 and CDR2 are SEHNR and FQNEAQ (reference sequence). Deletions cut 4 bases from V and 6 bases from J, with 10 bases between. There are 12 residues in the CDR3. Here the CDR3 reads CASSSPAGEQYF. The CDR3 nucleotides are TGTGCCAGCAGCTCCCCAGCGGGCGAGCAGTACTTC.

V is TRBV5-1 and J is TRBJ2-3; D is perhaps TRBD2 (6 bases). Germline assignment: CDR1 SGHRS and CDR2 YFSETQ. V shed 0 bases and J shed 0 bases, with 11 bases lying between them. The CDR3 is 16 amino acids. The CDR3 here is CASSLATGLSTDTQYF. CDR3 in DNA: TGCGCCAGCAGCTTGGCCACGGGACTTAGCACAGATACGCAGTATTTT. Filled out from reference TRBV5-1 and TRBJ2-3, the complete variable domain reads KAGVTQTPRYLIKTRGQQVTLSCSPISGHRSVSWYQQTPGQGLQFLFEYFSETQRNKGNFPGRFSGRQFSNSRSEMNVSTLELGDSALYLCASSLATGLSTDTQYFGPGTRLTVL.

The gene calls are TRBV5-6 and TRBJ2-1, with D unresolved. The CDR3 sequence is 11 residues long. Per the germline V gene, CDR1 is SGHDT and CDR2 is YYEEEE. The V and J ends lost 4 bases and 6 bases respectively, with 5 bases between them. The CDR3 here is CASSRGNEQFF. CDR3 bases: TGTGCCAGCAGCCGAGGCAATGAGCAGTTCTTC.

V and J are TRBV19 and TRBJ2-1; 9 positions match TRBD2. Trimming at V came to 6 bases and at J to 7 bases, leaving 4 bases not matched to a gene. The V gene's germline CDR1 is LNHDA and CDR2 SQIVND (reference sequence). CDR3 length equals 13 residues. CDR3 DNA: TGTGCCAGTAGGTGGCGGGGGGGTAATGAGCAGTTCTTC. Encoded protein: CASRWRGGNEQFF.

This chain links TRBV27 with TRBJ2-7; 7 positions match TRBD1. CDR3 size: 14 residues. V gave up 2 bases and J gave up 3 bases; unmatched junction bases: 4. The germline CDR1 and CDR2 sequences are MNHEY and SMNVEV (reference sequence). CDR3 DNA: TGTGCCAGCAGTTTAAGGAGACAGGGCTACGAGCAGTACTTC. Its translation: CASSLRRQGYEQYF.

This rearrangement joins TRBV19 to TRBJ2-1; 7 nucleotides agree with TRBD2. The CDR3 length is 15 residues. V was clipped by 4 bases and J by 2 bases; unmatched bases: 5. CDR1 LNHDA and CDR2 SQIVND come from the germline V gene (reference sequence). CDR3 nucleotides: TGTGCCAGTAGTAAAGCGGGGCTAACCTACAATGAGCAGTTCTTC. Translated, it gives CASSKAGLTYNEQFF.

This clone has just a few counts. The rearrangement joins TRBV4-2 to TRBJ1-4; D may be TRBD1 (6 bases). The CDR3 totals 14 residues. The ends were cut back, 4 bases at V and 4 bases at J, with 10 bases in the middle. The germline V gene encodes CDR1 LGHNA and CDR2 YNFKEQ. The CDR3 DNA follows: TGTGCCAGCAGCCCGGGACACGGTAATGAAAAACTGTTTTTT. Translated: CASSPGHGNEKLFF.

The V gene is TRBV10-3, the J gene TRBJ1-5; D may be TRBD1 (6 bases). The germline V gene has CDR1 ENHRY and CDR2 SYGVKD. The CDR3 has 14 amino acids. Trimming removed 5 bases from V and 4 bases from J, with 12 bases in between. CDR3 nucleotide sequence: TGTGCCATCAGTCCCAGGGGTGAGAATCAGCCCCAGCATTTT. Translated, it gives CAISPRGENQPQHF.

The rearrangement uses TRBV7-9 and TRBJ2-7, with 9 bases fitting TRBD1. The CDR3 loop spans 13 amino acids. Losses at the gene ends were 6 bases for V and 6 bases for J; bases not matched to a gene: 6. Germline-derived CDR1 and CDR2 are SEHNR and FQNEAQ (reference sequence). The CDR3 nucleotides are TGTGCCAGCAGTTGGGACAGGGCTCGCGAGCAGTACTTC. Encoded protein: CASSWDRAREQYF.